What follows is one TCR beta chain and its context. Its antigen is unknown. Primers included in the PCR were 60 Vbeta and 13 Jbeta primers. As processed by the authors: An analysis performed later counted 72 million or so unique TCR beta chains (around 9.9 million of them shared). Profiled with immunoSEQ multiplex PCR; TCRdb holds only in-frame clones, not every one. V and J calls and clone size come straight from that table; D and trimming were deduced from the DNA. This table holds some 150,000 clones, more than 75% found once. The data belong to a study of cytomegalovirus exposure and HLA in healthy donors. At the level of the study: There were 350 to 400 genotyped donors. Of these, 75% to 90% fell in the genetic ancestry cluster associated with self-reported Caucasian donors. Study results and caveats: TCR beta sequences numbering roughly 18,000 were associated with HLA alleles at 0.05 false discovery rate in a later analysis. Earlier findings revealed that most TCR beta V segments proved productive either about 90% or about 30% of the time.

V shed 2 bases and J shed 3 bases, with 12 bases lying between them. CDR1 and CDR2 (germline): SGHRS, YFSETQ. The CDR3 covers 14 residues. This sequence originates from a man aged 18-30 years in good health and CMV-seropositive. This rearrangement joins TRBV5-1 to TRBJ2-7, with TRBD1 as a possible D gene (6 bases). Sequencing was performed on PBMCs. The CDR3 bases are TGCGCCAGCAGCTTACCCCAGGGGAGCTACGAGCAGTACTTC. Protein: CASSLPQGSYEQYF.